The 26 T cell receptor beta chains presented below share a single source sample, sequenced in a study of blood T cell repertoires in COVID-19 (dated by TCRdb to 2019 to 2021). Libraries were constructed by the immunoSEQ multiplex PCR assay. TCRdb's version of the immuneACCESS table is confined to in-frame rearrangements and falls short of the full clone set. An unresolved V gene accounts for under half of the shortfall where checked; the remainder is of unknown origin. This sample has fewer than 350,000 clones in its table, and just over 90% of those were observed once. Of the sample, 2% to 2.5% is held by the ten largest clones. Sequenced: PBMCs or T cells enriched from blood (not recorded which). Receptor source: a woman aged 40 to 55 with acute COVID-19.

The chain employs TRBV7-8 and TRBJ1-6, with a weak D call TRBD1 (5 bases). The CDR3 runs to 15 residues. Trimming stripped 7 bases from V and 3 bases from J, with 13 bases between. Germline lookup yields CDR1 SGHVS and CDR2 FQNEAQ. CDR3 sequence: CASNRGTNYNSPLHF. DNA of the CDR3: TGTGCCAGCAATCGGGGGACCAACTATAATTCACCCCTCCACTTT.

The chain links TRBV30 to TRBJ1-2; D is unclear. CDR3 length equals 13 residues. Looked up from germline, CDR1 is GTSNPN and CDR2 is SVGIG (reference sequence). Trimming took off 2 bases at V and 5 bases at J, with 12 bases between the two ends. The CDR3 coding sequence is TGTGCCTGGAGTAAGCAGGTCCTTTATGGCTACACCTTC. This translates into CAWSKQVLYGYTF.

The count of this clone is one. V is TRBV4-1 and J is TRBJ1-2, with D hard to call. V shed 0 bases and J shed 0 bases, with 5 bases lying between them. Germline values: CDR1 MGHRA, CDR2 YSYEKL. This CDR3 region has 14 residues. The CDR3 protein is CASSQDIANYGYTF. In DNA form, the CDR3 reads TGCGCCAGCAGCCAAGATATAGCTAACTATGGCTACACCTTC.

The J gene is TRBJ2-1, the V gene TRBV6-6, with 7 bases aligning to TRBD2. CDR3 size: 15 residues. Germline CDR1 and CDR2: MNHNY and SVGAGI (reference sequence). V lost 2 bases, J lost 8 bases, and 9 bases stayed unmatched. CDR3 coding DNA: TGTGCCAGCAGTTACGGGACTACCGTGAGCGATGAGCAGTTCTTC. Its translation: CASSYGTTVSDEQFF.

The chain uses TRBV28 and TRBJ1-1; D not resolved. Deletions cut 6 bases from V and 0 bases from J, with 8 bases between. The germline V gene encodes CDR1 MDHEN and CDR2 SYDVKM. The CDR3 totals 13 residues. The CDR3 loop is CASRISVNTEAFF. The CDR3 nucleotides are TGTGCCAGCAGGATCTCAGTGAACACTGAAGCTTTCTTT.

The J gene is TRBJ2-1, the V gene TRBV5-4, with D possibly TRBD2 on 6 matching bases. The CDR3 is 16 amino acids. Trimming left V 1 base short and J 12 bases short, with 23 bases between. CDR1 is SGHNT and CDR2 is YYREEE in the germline V gene (reference sequence). The CDR3 bases are TGTGCCAGCAGCTTGTTCCTCGGGGGTAACTCCGGAGGGCAGTTCTTC. It codes for CASSLFLGGNSGGQFF.

This clone was detected only a few times. This rearrangement joins TRBV3-1 (or the pseudogene TRBV3-2) to TRBJ1-5, with 9 bases aligning to TRBD1. V lost 4 bases, J lost 5 bases, and 6 bases stayed unmatched. The CDR3 is 15 amino acids. CDR1 is LGHDT and CDR2 is YNNKEL in the germline V gene (reference sequence). The CDR3 DNA reads TGTGCCAGCAGCCTAGGGGGGACAGGGCATCAGCCCCAGCATTTT. This codes for CASSLGGTGHQPQHF.

V gene TRBV14 combines with J gene TRBJ2-7; perhaps TRBD1 as D (6 bases). CDR1 and CDR2 (germline): SGHDN, FVKESK. The CDR3 loop spans 13 amino acids. The V end was cut by 2 bases, the J end by 6 bases, with 11 bases between. For the CDR3, the DNA is TGTGCCAGCAGCCAACGGCCAGGGGCCGAGCAGTACTTC. Its translation: CASSQRPGAEQYF.

The J gene is TRBJ2-1, the V gene TRBV20-1; D perhaps matches TRBD1 (6 bases). Trimming cost V 4 bases and J 7 bases, with 8 bases left between them. CDR3 length equals 11 residues. Germline V gene lookup returns CDR1 DFQATT and CDR2 SNEGSKA (reference sequence). CDR3 DNA: TGCAGTGCTATAGGACAGAATGAGCAGTTCTTC. It translates to CSAIGQNEQFF.

The V and J genes are TRBV4-2 and TRBJ1-2, with TRBD1 matching over 9 bases. The germline gives CDR1 LGHNA, CDR2 YNFKEQ. The V and J ends lost 0 bases and 0 bases, in that order; junction bases with no gene match: 11. There are 19 residues in the CDR3. CDR3 amino acids: CASSQDGGGTGIANYGYTF. The CDR3 DNA reads TGTGCCAGCAGCCAAGATGGGGGGGGGACAGGGATAGCTAACTATGGCTACACCTTC.

The chain joins TRBV30 to TRBJ1-2; 7 bases are a match to TRBD1. CDR3 length equals 13 residues. In germline, CDR1 is GTSNPN, CDR2 SVGIG (reference sequence). The J segment lost 6 bases and the V segment lost 0 bases, leaving 4 bases of the junction unmatched. DNA for the CDR3: TGTGCCTGGAGTGTAGGGACAGCGAATGGCTACACCTTC. It is translated as CAWSVGTANGYTF. The whole variable domain, remainder taken from reference TRBV30 and TRBJ1-2, is SQTIHQWPATLVQPVGSPLSLECTVEGTSNPNLYWYRQAAGRGLQLLFYSVGIGQISSEVPQNLSASRPQDRQFILSSKKLLLSDSGFYLCAWSVGTANGYTFGSGTRLTVV.

This clone was counted a single time. The chain employs TRBV5-1 and TRBJ2-2, with TRBD1 matching 12 bases. Germline CDR1 and CDR2: SGHRS and YFSETQ. The J segment lost 2 bases and the V segment lost 4 bases, leaving 3 bases of the junction unmatched. This CDR3 has 16 residues. For the CDR3, the DNA is TGCGCCAGCAGCGGGGGACAGGGGGCTAACACCGGGGAGCTGTTTTTT. The encoded protein is CASSGGQGANTGELFF.

The CDR3 sequence is CASSYAGGAFF. Here the CDR3 DNA reads TGTGCCAGCAGTTACGCAGGAGGAGCTTTCTTT. The chain employs TRBV6-5 and TRBJ1-1; no clear D gene. V shed 2 bases and J shed 10 bases, with 8 bases lying between them. Germline assignment: CDR1 MNHEY and CDR2 SVGAGI. The CDR3 extends over 11 amino acids.

The chain carries TRBV2 and TRBJ1-6, with 7 bases identical to TRBD1. Germline V lookup: CDR1 SNHLY, CDR2 FYNNEI. This CDR3 region has 14 residues. J gave up 8 bases and V 4 bases, and 5 bases lay outside the gene matches. Here the CDR3 reads CASSVGQIYSPLHF. DNA of the CDR3: TGTGCCAGCAGTGTGGGACAGATTTATTCACCCCTCCACTTT.

About this clone itself: The junction shows a germline mismatch at one end, possibly a read error. The chain is built from TRBV9 and TRBJ2-3; 10 bases line up with TRBD2. This CDR3 region has 15 residues. In germline, CDR1 is SGDLS, CDR2 YYNGEE. CDR3 DNA: TGTGCCAGCAGCGTAGCTAGCGGGAGCATAGATACGCAGTATTTT. The encoded protein is CASSVASGSIDTQYF.

Points on this clone: In the same sample, other DNA sequences code for this CDR3. The chain has TRBV29-1 and TRBJ2-7, with TRBD1 identical over 7 bases. Germline CDR1 reads SQVTM; CDR2 reads ANQGSEA. V was pared by 5 bases and J by 1 base, with 2 bases of the junction left unmatched. The CDR3 sequence is 12 residues long. The DNA of the CDR3 is TGCAGCGTTACGACAGGGTCCTACGAGCAGTACTTC. Protein sequence: CSVTTGSYEQYF.

This clone came up once. This rearrangement joins TRBV18 to TRBJ2-7; D may be TRBD1 (6 bases). With 6 bases removed from V and 0 bases from J, the gap between germline ends came to 18 bases. Germline values: CDR1 KGHSH, CDR2 LQKENI. This CDR3 comprises 16 residues. DNA for the CDR3: TGTGCCAGCTCGTCGACATTGCAGGGGTTCTCCTACGAGCAGTACTTC. It codes for CASSSTLQGFSYEQYF. The complete variable domain, with remaining parts taken from reference TRBV18 and TRBJ2-7, reads NAGVMQNPRHLVRRRGQEARLRCSPMKGHSHVYWYRQLPEEGLKFMVYLQKENIIDESGMPKERFSAEFPKEGPSILRIQQVVRGDSAAYFCASSSTLQGFSYEQYFGPGTRLTVT.

The rearrangement joins TRBV21-1 to TRBJ2-5; the D call TRBD1 from the table was never checked on the DNA. TRBV21-1 has pseudogene status. This CDR3 has 21 residues. CDR3 nucleotides: TGTGCCAGCAGCAGACACACCAAGCTACCTCGGGAGCAGGGGGCACGGGAGACCCAGTACTTC. Its translation is CASSRHTKLPREQGARETQYF.

With regard to this clone: This specimen includes other DNA sequences encoding the same CDR3. The gene calls are TRBV12-3 or TRBV12-4 and TRBJ1-2; 8 bases align to TRBD1. Trimming removed 6 bases from V and 5 bases from J; junction bases left unmatched: 5. The CDR3 sequence is 13 residues long. CDR3 sequence reads: CASSPRTGYGYTF. The CDR3 bases are TGTGCCAGCAGCCCCCGGACAGGGTATGGCTACACCTTC.

The V and J genes are TRBV4-1 and TRBJ2-1, with TRBD2 identical over 12 bases. Germline CDR1 is MGHRA and CDR2 is YSYEKL. This CDR3 has 18 residues. The junction had 11 bases not matched to a gene; V was cut back by 4 bases and J by 4 bases. Written as DNA, the CDR3 is TGCGCCAGCAGCCCTCGACCTAGCGGGAGGGCCCTTTACAATGAGCAGTTCTTC. It translates to CASSPRPSGRALYNEQFF.

The rearrangement links TRBV24-1 to TRBJ2-5; D uncertain. Between the trimmed V and J ends, which lost 6 bases and 5 bases, there was a span of 6 bases. Looked up from germline, CDR1 is KGHDR and CDR2 is SFDVKD. CDR3 length: 11 amino acids. As DNA, the CDR3 is TGTGCCACCAGTCTGGGCGAGACCCAGTACTTC. This codes for CATSLGETQYF.

This chain links TRBV24-1 with TRBJ2-5; D not resolved. Germline CDR1 is KGHDR and CDR2 is SFDVKD. This CDR3 region has 14 residues. V was pared by 1 base and J by 3 bases, with 8 bases between. CDR3 residues: CATSDFRRKETQYF. In DNA, the CDR3 is TGTGCCACCAGTGATTTTCGCAGAAAAGAGACCCAGTACTTC.

This chain joins TRBV7-9 and TRBJ1-1; D unclear. Per the germline V gene, CDR1 is SEHNR and CDR2 is FQNEAQ (reference sequence). The V end lost 4 bases, the J end lost 4 bases, and 10 bases lay between the germline ends. The CDR3 runs 13 residues. CDR3 sequence reads: CASSSNSGTEAFF. In nucleotides, the CDR3 is TGTGCCAGCAGCTCAAACAGCGGCACTGAAGCTTTCTTT.

The chain links TRBV18 to TRBJ1-5; TRBD1 might be the D (6 bases). Trimming removed 4 bases at V and 7 bases at J, with 29 bases between. Germline-derived CDR1 and CDR2 are KGHSH and LQKENI. CDR3 size: 19 residues. Here the CDR3 DNA reads TGTGCCAGCTCACGCTCCCGGGGAACCAACAAGGGGACAAACCAGCCCCAGCATTTT. Encoded protein: CASSRSRGTNKGTNQPQHF.

The gene calls are TRBV7-6 and TRBJ2-3, with a tentative D call TRBD2 (6 bases). The V gene's germline CDR1 is SGHVS and CDR2 FNYEAQ. The CDR3 runs to 16 residues. The ends were cut back, 2 bases at V and 3 bases at J, with 15 bases in the middle. The CDR3 bases are TGTGCCAGCAGCTTACTCCGGGAGTCCCAGACAGATACGCAGTATTTT. This encodes CASSLLRESQTDTQYF.

The chain recombines TRBV18 with TRBJ2-1; 7 nucleotides match TRBD2. This CDR3 region has 15 residues. In germline, CDR1 is KGHSH, CDR2 LQKENI. Unmatched junction bases numbered 7, after V lost 4 bases and J lost 4 bases. The CDR3 region has the DNA TGTGCCAGCTCACTCTGGAGCGGGATTTACAATGAGCAGTTCTTC. This gives the protein CASSLWSGIYNEQFF. The variable domain in full, completed from reference TRBV18 and TRBJ2-1, reads NAGVMQNPRHLVRRRGQEARLRCSPMKGHSHVYWYRQLPEEGLKFMVYLQKENIIDESGMPKERFSAEFPKEGPSILRIQQVVRGDSAAYFCASSLWSGIYNEQFFGPGTRLTVL.